Below, 30 T cell receptor beta chains from the same sample are listed, as sequenced in a study of blood T cell repertoires in COVID-19. The table came from immunoSEQ multiplex PCR; TCRdb's copy has only in-frame clones and leaves some out. In the table there are roughly 100,000 clones, more than 70% of which are singletons. Sample: peripheral blood. These receptors were obtained from a human donor in a cohort sampled during active COVID-19.

The chain uses TRBV30 and TRBJ1-1; 8 positions match TRBD1. The CDR3 loop spans 14 amino acids. V trimming: 7 bases; J trimming: 2 bases; junction bases outside the gene matches: 9. CDR1 GTSNPN and CDR2 SVGIG come from the germline V gene (reference sequence). The CDR3 loop reads CASYRDRSNTEAFF. For the CDR3, the DNA is TGTGCCTCTTACCGGGACAGGAGCAACACTGAAGCTTTCTTT.

The V call is TRBV6-2 or TRBV6-3, the J call TRBJ2-2, with D perhaps TRBD2 (6 bases). Germline CDR1 reads MNHEY; CDR2 reads SVGEGT. The CDR3 extends over 14 amino acids. V was clipped by 5 bases and J by 6 bases, with 13 bases between them. CDR3 amino acids: CASSRGLLPGELFF. CDR3 nucleotide sequence: TGTGCCAGCAGTCGAGGACTACTCCCCGGGGAGCTGTTTTTT.

V gene TRBV5-1 combines with J gene TRBJ2-1, with 8 bases aligning to TRBD2. The CDR3 has 15 residues. Trimming removed 3 bases from V and 1 base from J; junction bases left unmatched: 3. Germline V gene sequence: CDR1 SGHRS, CDR2 YFSETQ. CDR3 amino acids: CASSSGGASYNEQFF. In DNA form, the CDR3 reads TGCGCCAGCAGCTCCGGGGGGGCTTCCTACAATGAGCAGTTCTTC.

V usage is TRBV4-2 and J usage is TRBJ2-5; tentatively, D is TRBD1 (5 bases). The germline V gene encodes CDR1 LGHNA and CDR2 YNFKEQ. Trimming removed 0 bases at V and 2 bases at J, with 13 bases between. The CDR3 extends over 16 amino acids. The CDR3 DNA follows: TGTGCCAGCAGCCAAGAAGGTACGGCAGGGCAAGAGACCCAGTACTTC. Protein product: CASSQEGTAGQETQYF.

V is TRBV7-2 and J is TRBJ1-2; 7 bases map to TRBD1. This CDR3 region has 15 residues. J gave up 0 bases and V 5 bases, and 6 bases lay outside the gene matches. Germline values: CDR1 SGHTA, CDR2 FQGNSA. The CDR3 nucleotides are TGTGCCAGCAGCCCAGGAGGGACAGCTAACTATGGCTACACCTTC. Translated, it gives CASSPGGTANYGYTF.

V usage is TRBV6-5 and J usage is TRBJ2-7; D not certain. The CDR3 runs 11 residues. Germline V CDR1 and CDR2: MNHEY, SVGAGI. Trimming stripped 1 base from V and 7 bases from J, with 5 bases between. CDR3 sequence: CASSYYGEQYF. The CDR3 DNA sequence: TGTGCCAGCAGTTACTACGGGGAGCAGTACTTC.

The genes are TRBV27 and TRBJ1-2; TRBD1 matches at 7 bases. Germline values: CDR1 MNHEY, CDR2 SMNVEV (reference sequence). Losses at the gene ends were 6 bases for V and 4 bases for J; bases not matched to a gene: 14. The CDR3 length is 16 residues. CDR3 in DNA: TGTGCCAGCAGACTCGGGGGACAGCCGACCCCCTATGGCTACACCTTC. Its protein product is CASRLGGQPTPYGYTF.

This sequence joins TRBV27 and TRBJ1-5; TRBD1 agrees at 7 bases. Looked up from germline, CDR1 is MNHEY and CDR2 is SMNVEV (reference sequence). There are 14 residues in the CDR3. V lost 3 bases to trimming and J lost 2 bases; unmatched junction nucleotides: 1. CDR3 loop: CASSFTGGNQPQHF. CDR3 nucleotides: TGTGCCAGCAGTTTCACAGGGGGCAATCAGCCCCAGCATTTT.

V gene TRBV6-4 combines with J gene TRBJ2-3; 12 bases match TRBD2. CDR1 and CDR2 (germline): MRHNA, SNTAGT. The CDR3 contains 18 residues. Trimming at V came to 0 bases and at J to 2 bases, leaving 6 bases not matched to a gene. CDR3 residues: CASSDSPLAGGYTDTQYF. CDR3 bases: TGTGCCAGCAGTGACTCCCCCCTAGCGGGGGGGTACACAGATACGCAGTATTTT.

The CDR3 region has the DNA TGCGCCAGCAGCTTGGATGGCCCCGAGAACACTGAAGCTTTCTTT. Translated, it gives CASSLDGPENTEAFF. The chain is built from TRBV5-1 and TRBJ1-1, with no clear D. V was shortened by 0 bases and J by 1 base, with 10 bases between the two germline ends. Germline V lookup: CDR1 SGHRS, CDR2 YFSETQ. The CDR3 spans 15 residues.

This clone was counted a few times. The genes are TRBV6-5 and TRBJ2-7; 12 bases fit TRBD1. This CDR3 region has 15 residues. The germline CDR1 and CDR2 sequences are MNHEY and SVGAGI. Losses at the gene ends were 5 bases for V and 5 bases for J; bases not matched to a gene: 7. CDR3 in amino acids: CASSNTGTGGDEQYF. The CDR3 nucleotides read TGTGCCAGCAGTAACACCGGGACAGGGGGCGACGAGCAGTACTTC.

The chain is built from TRBV11-2 and TRBJ2-2, with 9 positions matching TRBD1. Germline CDR1 reads SGHAT; CDR2 reads FQNNGV. Unmatched junction bases numbered 10, after V lost 9 bases and J lost 8 bases. The CDR3 extends over 14 amino acids. The CDR3 coding sequence is TGTGCCAGTTACCGGGACAGGGTGAGGGGGGAGCTGTTTTTT. It is translated as CASYRDRVRGELFF.

This chain links TRBV5-5 with TRBJ1-1, with D perhaps matching TRBD1 (5 bases). With 0 bases removed from V and 7 bases from J, the gap between germline ends came to 7 bases. The germline V gene has CDR1 SGHKS and CDR2 YYEKEE (reference sequence). The CDR3 runs to 12 residues. The CDR3 protein is CASSLVGDEAFF. The CDR3 DNA is TGTGCCAGCAGCTTGGTAGGGGATGAAGCTTTCTTT.

The chain recombines TRBV30 with TRBJ1-2; 10 bases are a match to TRBD1. The CDR3 is made up of 14 amino acids. The V gene's germline CDR1 is GTSNPN and CDR2 SVGIG (reference sequence). The J segment lost 5 bases and the V segment lost 2 bases, leaving 5 bases of the junction unmatched. The chain's CDR3 is CAWSWGQGKYGYTF. In DNA, the CDR3 is TGTGCCTGGAGTTGGGGACAGGGGAAATATGGCTACACCTTC. Full variable domain (missing parts from reference TRBV30 and TRBJ1-2): SQTIHQWPATLVQPVGSPLSLECTVEGTSNPNLYWYRQAAGRGLQLLFYSVGIGQISSEVPQNLSASRPQDRQFILSSKKLLLSDSGFYLCAWSWGQGKYGYTFGSGTRLTVV.

The chain has TRBV6-6 and TRBJ2-1, with 8 bases matching TRBD1. The CDR3 is made up of 16 amino acids. V was clipped by 2 bases and J by 7 bases; unmatched bases: 10. The germline V gene encodes CDR1 MNHNY and CDR2 SVGAGI (reference sequence). CDR3 amino acids: CASSYPWGQALNEQFF. The CDR3 DNA reads as TGTGCCAGCAGTTACCCATGGGGACAGGCCCTAAATGAGCAGTTCTTC.

The chain combines TRBV15 with TRBJ2-2; 10 bases are a match to TRBD2. This CDR3 contains 19 residues. Germline loops: CDR1 LNHNV, CDR2 YYDKDF (reference sequence). The V and J ends lost 0 bases and 6 bases, in that order; junction bases with no gene match: 13. CDR3 residues: CATSRDHPKAGGIAGELFF. For the CDR3, the DNA is TGTGCCACCAGCAGAGATCATCCAAAAGCGGGGGGGATAGCCGGGGAGCTGTTTTTT. Full variable domain (rest looked up from reference TRBV15 and TRBJ2-2): DAMVIQNPRYQVTQFGKPVTLSCSQTLNHNVMYWYQQKSSQAPKLLFHYYDKDFNNEADTPDNFQSRRPNTSFCFLDIRSPGLGDTAMYLCATSRDHPKAGGIAGELFFGEGSRLTVL.

V is TRBV5-1 and J is TRBJ2-2; tentatively, D is TRBD2 (5 bases). The CDR3 has 14 amino acids. Looked up from germline, CDR1 is SGHRS and CDR2 is YFSETQ. The germline V and J ends were trimmed by 2 bases and 6 bases, with 11 bases remaining between them. The CDR3 nucleotides read TGCGCCAGCAGCTTTTCCGGGATCCCCGGGGAGCTGTTTTTT. Encoded protein: CASSFSGIPGELFF.

V and J are TRBV10-3 and TRBJ2-2, with a weak D call TRBD2 (6 bases). The germline CDR1 and CDR2 sequences are ENHRY and SYGVKD. The V end lost 10 bases, the J end lost 3 bases, and 12 bases lay between the germline ends. The CDR3 spans 13 residues. The CDR3 DNA sequence: TGTGCCACCCGGGGGAAGGACACCGGGGAGCTGTTTTTT. Translation: CATRGKDTGELFF.

The gene calls are TRBV5-1 and TRBJ1-1; perhaps TRBD1 as D (6 bases). Trimming pared 4 bases from V and 4 bases from J, leaving 17 bases between. The CDR3 is 15 residues long. Germline loops: CDR1 SGHRS, CDR2 YFSETQ. The CDR3 DNA reads as TGCGCCAGCAGCGTACAGGGAGGGTCGGCCACTGAAGCTTTCTTT. Translation gives CASSVQGGSATEAFF.

This chain joins TRBV5-4 and TRBJ2-4; 15 bases are a match to TRBD2. This CDR3 comprises 19 residues. Unmatched junction bases numbered 13, after V lost 7 bases and J lost 2 bases. CDR1 SGHNT and CDR2 YYREEE come from the germline V gene (reference sequence). CDR3 sequence (DNA): TGTGCCAGCGCCGGGCCCGGGACTAGCGGGGGGAAAACCAAAAACATTCAGTACTTC. It codes for CASAGPGTSGGKTKNIQYF.

The rearrangement links TRBV9 to TRBJ2-2, with 8 bases that match TRBD2. CDR1 is SGDLS and CDR2 is YYNGEE in the germline V gene. V was pared by 0 bases and J by 5 bases, with 9 bases of the junction left unmatched. The CDR3 has 17 amino acids. For the CDR3, the DNA is TGTGCCAGCAGCGTAGACCCGGGGGGGCCGCGGACCGGGGAGCTGTTTTTT. As protein: CASSVDPGGPRTGELFF. Variable domain in full (rest from reference TRBV9 and TRBJ2-2): DSGVTQTPKHLITATGQRVTLRCSPRSGDLSVYWYQQSLDQGLQFLIQYYNGEERAKGNILERFSAQQFPDLHSELNLSSLELGDSALYFCASSVDPGGPRTGELFFGEGSRLTVL.

This clone was seen once. The rearrangement uses TRBV3-1 (or the pseudogene TRBV3-2) and TRBJ2-1, with TRBD2 matching 9 bases. Germline CDR1 is LGHDT and CDR2 is YNNKEL (reference sequence). V shed 4 bases, J shed 3 bases, and the junction held 7 bases outside the gene matches. The CDR3 has 16 residues. CDR3 in amino acids: CASSRTGTSLYNEQFF. DNA for the CDR3: TGTGCCAGCAGCCGCACCGGGACTAGCCTCTACAATGAGCAGTTCTTC.

The chain links TRBV7-8 to TRBJ2-2; D unresolved. Germline V gene lookup returns CDR1 SGHVS and CDR2 FQNEAQ. The CDR3 length is 17 residues. V gave up 4 bases and J gave up 0 bases, with 15 bases separating them. DNA of the CDR3: TGTGCCAGCAGCTCGCGCGGTGGTACAACGAACACCGGGGAGCTGTTTTTT. The encoded protein is CASSSRGGTTNTGELFF.

This clone was recorded once. The V call is TRBV10-3, the J call TRBJ2-1, with D tentatively TRBD2 (5 bases). Trimming pared 6 bases from V and 7 bases from J, leaving 19 bases between. The CDR3 spans 15 residues. In germline, CDR1 is ENHRY, CDR2 SYGVKD. CDR3 sequence: CAISPDRGLVNEQFF. DNA of the CDR3: TGTGCCATCAGCCCCGATCGGGGATTAGTAAATGAGCAGTTCTTC.

The genes are TRBV27 and TRBJ1-5, with a tentative D call TRBD1 (6 bases). This CDR3 contains 14 residues. V lost 2 bases and J lost 6, with 11 bases in between. Germline-derived CDR1 and CDR2 are MNHEY and SMNVEV (reference sequence). The CDR3 is CASSLAGRGQPQHF. In DNA, the CDR3 is TGTGCCAGCAGTTTAGCTGGCAGGGGTCAGCCCCAGCATTTT.

J is TRBJ1-2 and V is TRBV5-6, with 7 bases that match TRBD1. V dropped 4 bases and J dropped 4; count of bases not matched to a gene: 7. CDR3 size: 14 residues. CDR1 SGHDT and CDR2 YYEEEE come from the germline V gene. The CDR3 nucleotides are TGTGCCAGCAGCGAAATTACAGGGGTCTATGGCTACACCTTC. As protein: CASSEITGVYGYTF.

J is TRBJ1-5 and V is TRBV19; D possibly corresponds to TRBD1 (6 bases). Trimming pared 6 bases from V and 2 bases from J, leaving 17 bases between. In germline, CDR1 is LNHDA, CDR2 SQIVND (reference sequence). The CDR3 totals 16 residues. The CDR3 DNA reads as TGTGCCAGTAGGATCTACAGGGAAGGTGGCAATCAGCCCCAGCATTTT. It specifies CASRIYREGGNQPQHF.

DNA of the CDR3: TGCGCCAGCAGCTTGAGTGTAGCGGGGGTTACCGGGGAGCTGTTTTTT. This gives the protein CASSLSVAGVTGELFF. The chain combines TRBV5-1 with TRBJ2-2; 9 bases agree with TRBD2. Germline V CDR1 and CDR2: SGHRS, YFSETQ. J was trimmed by 5 bases and V by 1 base; bases with no gene match: 6. This CDR3 is 16 amino acids long.

The chain joins TRBV6-6 to TRBJ1-1, with D perhaps matching TRBD1 (5 bases). The CDR3 is 13 amino acids. CDR1 and CDR2 (germline): MNHNY, SVGAGI (reference sequence). Trimming stripped 0 bases from V and 7 bases from J, with 9 bases between. CDR3 DNA: TGTGCCAGCAGTTACTCCAGGGATATTGAAGCTTTCTTT. It yields the protein CASSYSRDIEAFF.

The rearrangement links TRBV9 to TRBJ2-1; 11 positions agree with TRBD2. This CDR3 contains 17 residues. Germline CDR1 reads SGDLS; CDR2 reads YYNGEE. V lost 0 bases and J lost 1; bases outside the gene matches: 3. CDR3 sequence reads: CASSVVASGGSYNEQFF. CDR3 in DNA: TGTGCCAGCAGCGTAGTAGCTAGCGGGGGGTCCTACAATGAGCAGTTCTTC.